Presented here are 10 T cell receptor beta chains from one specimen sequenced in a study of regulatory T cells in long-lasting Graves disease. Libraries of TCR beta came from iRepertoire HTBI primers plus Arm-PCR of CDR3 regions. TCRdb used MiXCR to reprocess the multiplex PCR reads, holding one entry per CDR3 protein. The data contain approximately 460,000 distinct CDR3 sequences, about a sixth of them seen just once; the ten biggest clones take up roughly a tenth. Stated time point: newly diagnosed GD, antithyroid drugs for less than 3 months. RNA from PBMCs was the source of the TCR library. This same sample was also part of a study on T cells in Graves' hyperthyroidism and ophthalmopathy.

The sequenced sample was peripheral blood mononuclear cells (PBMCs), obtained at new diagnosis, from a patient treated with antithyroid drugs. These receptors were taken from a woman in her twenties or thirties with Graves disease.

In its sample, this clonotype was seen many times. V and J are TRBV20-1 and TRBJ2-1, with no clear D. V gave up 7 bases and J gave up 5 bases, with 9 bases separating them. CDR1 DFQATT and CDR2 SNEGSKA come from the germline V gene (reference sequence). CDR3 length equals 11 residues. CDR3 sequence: CSVKANNEQFF. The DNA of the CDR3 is TGCAGTGTGAAGGCAAACAATGAGCAGTTCTTC.

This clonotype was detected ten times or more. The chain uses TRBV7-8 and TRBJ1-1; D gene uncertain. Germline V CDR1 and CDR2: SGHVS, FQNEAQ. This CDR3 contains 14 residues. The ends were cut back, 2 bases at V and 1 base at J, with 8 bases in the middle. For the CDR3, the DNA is TGTGCCAGCAGCTTACTCTCCAAGAACACTGAAGCTTTCTTT. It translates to CASSLLSKNTEAFF.

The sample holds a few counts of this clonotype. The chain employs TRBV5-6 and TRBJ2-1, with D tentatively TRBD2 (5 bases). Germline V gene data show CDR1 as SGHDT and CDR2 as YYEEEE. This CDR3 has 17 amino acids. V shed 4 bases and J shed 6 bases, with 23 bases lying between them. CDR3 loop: CASSLGIRGYYGNEQFF. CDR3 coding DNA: TGTGCCAGCAGCCTGGGGATACGGGGTTACTACGGCAATGAGCAGTTCTTC.

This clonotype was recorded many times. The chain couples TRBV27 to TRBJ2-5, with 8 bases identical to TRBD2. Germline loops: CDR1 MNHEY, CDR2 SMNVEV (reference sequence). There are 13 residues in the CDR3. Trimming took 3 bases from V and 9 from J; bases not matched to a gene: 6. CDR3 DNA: TGTGCCAGCAGTTTTCGGCTAGCGGGCGCCCAGTACTTC. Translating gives CASSFRLAGAQYF.

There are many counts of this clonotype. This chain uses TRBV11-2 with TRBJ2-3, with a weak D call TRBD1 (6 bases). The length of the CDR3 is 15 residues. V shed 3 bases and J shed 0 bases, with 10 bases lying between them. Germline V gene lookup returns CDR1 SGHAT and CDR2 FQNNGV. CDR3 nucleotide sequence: TGTGCCAGCAGCTTCAACAGGGTTAGCACAGATACGCAGTATTTT. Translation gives CASSFNRVSTDTQYF.

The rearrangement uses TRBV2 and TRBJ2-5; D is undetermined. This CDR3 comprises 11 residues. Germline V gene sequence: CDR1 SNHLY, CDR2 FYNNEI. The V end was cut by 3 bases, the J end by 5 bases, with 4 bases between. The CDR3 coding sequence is TGTGCCAGCAGTGATATCGAGACCCAGTACTTC. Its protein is CASSDIETQYF.

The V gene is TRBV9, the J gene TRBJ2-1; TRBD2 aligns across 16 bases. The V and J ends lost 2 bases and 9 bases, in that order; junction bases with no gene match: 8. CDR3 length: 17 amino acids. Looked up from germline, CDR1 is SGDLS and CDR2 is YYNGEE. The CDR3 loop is CASSVTTGTSGRGEQFF. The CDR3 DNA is TGTGCCAGCAGCGTCACCACCGGGACTAGCGGGAGGGGTGAGCAGTTCTTC.

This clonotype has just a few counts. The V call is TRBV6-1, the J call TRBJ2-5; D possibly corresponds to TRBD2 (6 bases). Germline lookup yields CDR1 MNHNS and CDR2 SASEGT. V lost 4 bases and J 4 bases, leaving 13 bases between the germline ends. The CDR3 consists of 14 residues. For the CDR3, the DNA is TGTGCCAGCAGTGTCAGGAGGGACCGAGAGACCCAGTACTTC. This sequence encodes CASSVRRDRETQYF.

CDR3 sequence: CASSFRDGGFSGANVLTF. CDR3 nucleotide sequence: TGTGCCAGCAGCTTCCGGGACGGTGGCTTCTCTGGGGCCAACGTCCTGACTTTC. The J gene is TRBJ2-6, the V gene TRBV9; D assignment may be TRBD1 or TRBD2 (5 bases each). Trimming cost V 4 bases and J 0 bases, with 17 bases left between them. Germline values: CDR1 SGDLS, CDR2 YYNGEE. The CDR3 has 18 residues.

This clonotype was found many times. CDR3 bases: TGTGCCAGCAGCCCAGAAGTGGTTTCCTACAATGAGCAGTTCTTC. Translation: CASSPEVVSYNEQFF. The chain employs TRBV3-1 and TRBJ2-1; D unclear. This CDR3 region has 15 residues. Germline V gene lookup returns CDR1 LGHDT and CDR2 YNNKEL (reference sequence). V lost 4 bases and J lost 1, with 11 bases in between.